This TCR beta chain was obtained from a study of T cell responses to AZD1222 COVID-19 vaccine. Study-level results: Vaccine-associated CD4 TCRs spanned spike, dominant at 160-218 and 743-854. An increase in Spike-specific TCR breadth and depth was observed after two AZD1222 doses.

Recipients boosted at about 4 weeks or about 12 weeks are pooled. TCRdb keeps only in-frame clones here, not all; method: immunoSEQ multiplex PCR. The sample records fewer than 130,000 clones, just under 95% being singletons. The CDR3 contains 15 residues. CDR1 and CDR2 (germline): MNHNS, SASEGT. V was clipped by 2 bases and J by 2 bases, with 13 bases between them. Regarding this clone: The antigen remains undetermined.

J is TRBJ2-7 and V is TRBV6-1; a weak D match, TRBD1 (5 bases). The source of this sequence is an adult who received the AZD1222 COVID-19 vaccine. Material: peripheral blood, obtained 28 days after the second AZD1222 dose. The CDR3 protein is CASSEYFQGAYEQYF. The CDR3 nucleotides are TGTGCCAGCAGTGAATACTTTCAGGGTGCCTACGAGCAGTACTTC.